This T cell receptor beta chain was sequenced during a study of T cells in tuberculosis (dated by TCRdb to 2017 to 2018). Regarding the study in general: To characterize T cells specific for the mycobacterial lipid antigen glucose monomycolate (GMM), the study used CD1B tetramers together with high-throughput TCR immunosequencing. In a South African clinical cohort, IGRA-negative adolescents, IGRA-positive adolescents with latent tuberculosis and adults with active tuberculosis were compared, with about eleven people in each group. PBMC from active tuberculosis patients were archived either before standard anti-tuberculosis treatment began or within 7 days of the start of that treatment.

The immunoSEQ multiplex PCR assay was used to generate TCR libraries, with TCR-beta and/or TCR-alpha/delta assays applied to each sample. The Illumina high-throughput platform was used to sequence the amplified TCR libraries. The authors processed their data as follows. Clustering and dimensionality reduction were performed using pairwise TCRdist distances among GMM-specific receptors from ex vivo sorted or in vitro expanded T cells. Each clinical repertoire was assigned a mean NN-distance score, defined as the average TCRdist to the nearest 10% of tetramer-positive reference sequences. GEM TCR motif frequency was calculated as the fraction of unique TCRs that matched known GEM sequences in V/J usage and CDR3 length. Active tuberculosis was classified by linear discriminant analysis with leave-one-out cross-validation, implemented in scikit-learn. The source is immuneACCESS, and TCRdb retained only in-frame sequences with V and J called. Part of the clones is not carried over; for the studies checked, unresolved V genes explain less than half of this, and the remainder is unexplained. V and J calls and clone size are copied from that table; D and trimming were computed from the DNA. Counted in this sample were roughly 34,000 clones; approximately 90% of them appeared once. Over 5% of the sample is in the top ten clones.

Counted from cysteine to phenylalanine, this CDR3 has 15 amino acids. CDR3 DNA is the only sequence kept; it has 45 bases, read in frame from the first base. Taken from the germline V gene, the CDR1 and CDR2 loops are KGHSH and LQKENI. The germline ends are 20 bases apart after V is trimmed by 4 bases and J by 10 bases. On this clone itself: The specificity of this receptor is unknown. No per-base quality is available; no much larger clone lies one base away.

On the study overall, not on this receptor specifically: With the diverse GMM-specific repertoire as input, a classifier achieved under 90% accuracy (AUROC 0.7 to 0.9), whereas GEM motif frequencies as input gave under 75% accuracy. Compared with IGRA-negative controls, TCR-alpha repertoires from active tuberculosis had smaller mean NN-distances to GMM-specific TCRs, which suggests that these TCRs underwent clonal expansion. Which clinical samples got chosen depended on the availability of cryopreserved specimens, and the active tuberculosis cases were adults, whereas the controls were adolescents. The smaller NN-distances in active tuberculosis patients were driven in part by shorter CDR3-alpha lengths, while the difference seen for TCR-beta was not statistically significant.

This sample's time point label indicates: new active TB diagnosis, blood taken before or within 7 days of starting treatment. The active tuberculosis patients were newly diagnosed, HIV-seronegative South African adults aged 18 years or older. Active tuberculosis was confirmed by positive sputum smear microscopy and/or positive M. tuberculosis culture. Unsorted cryopreserved PBMC were immunosequenced, covering on average approximately 100,000 T cells per clinical donor. The rearranged segments are TRBV18 and TRBJ1-5; the D gene is perhaps TRBD1, on 5 matching bases. This material consisted of PBMCs, taken at tuberculosis diagnosis. The clonotype was recovered from an adult with tuberculosis. The nucleotides are TGTGCCAGCTCACGAAAACGGACACCGGAGATCCCCCAGCATTTT. This codes for CASSRKRTPEIPQHF.